Detailed here is one TCR beta chain. Antigen unknown. These data are taken from a study of shared clonotypes between healthy human individuals. Study context: Three plates each covered CD4 naive and memory; CD8 naive two, CD8 memory one. Study-level points and caveats: Clonotypes not shared had lower generation probabilities than those common to all four donors.

Each replicate PCR on the sorted subsets used roughly 200 ng DNA (roughly 32,000 T cell genomes). This table comes from immunoSEQ multiplex PCR, and its TCRdb copy is limited to in-frame clones, with some not included. The sample consists of under 1 million clones, roughly 92% of them appearing once. This CDR3 has 15 amino acids. From germline, CDR1 is SEHNR and CDR2 FQNEAQ (reference sequence). V gave up 5 bases and J gave up 6 bases; unmatched junction bases: 10. The naive CD8 population came from CD45RO-negative cells selected for CCR7, without terminally differentiated effector memory CD45RA+ cells.

The clonotype originates from a man aged 25 to 40 in good health. The sample was naive CD8+ T cells sorted from blood. V and J are TRBV7-9 and TRBJ1-1; 9 bases agree with TRBD1. This CDR3 reads CASSTTGGTRAEAFF. DNA for the CDR3: TGTGCCAGCAGCACAACAGGGGGCACTAGGGCTGAAGCTTTCTTT.